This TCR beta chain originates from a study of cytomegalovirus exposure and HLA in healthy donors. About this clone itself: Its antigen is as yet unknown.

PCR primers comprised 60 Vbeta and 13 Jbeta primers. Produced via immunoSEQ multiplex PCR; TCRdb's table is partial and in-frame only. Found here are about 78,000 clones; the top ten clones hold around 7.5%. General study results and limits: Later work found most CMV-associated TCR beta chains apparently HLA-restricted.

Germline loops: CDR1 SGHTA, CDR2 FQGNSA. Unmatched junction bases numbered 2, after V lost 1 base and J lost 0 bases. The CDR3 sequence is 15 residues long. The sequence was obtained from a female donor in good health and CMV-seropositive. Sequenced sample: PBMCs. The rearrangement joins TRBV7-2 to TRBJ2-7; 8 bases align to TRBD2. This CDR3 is CASSLGTSSSYEQYF. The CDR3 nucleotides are TGTGCCAGCAGCTTAGGGACTAGCAGCTCCTACGAGCAGTACTTC.